This TCR beta chain stems from a study of blood T cells in healthy people across ages (dated by TCRdb to about 2015). Describing the broader study: Template switching captured roughly one uniquely barcoded TCR beta cDNA molecule per two T cells in model experiments. The study measured age-related changes in TCR beta repertoire diversity using deep sequencing normalized with unique cDNA molecular identifiers. The donors were split into four age groups: young (average 16 years), middle-aged (more than 35), aged (approximately 59) and long-lived (about 74). Donors of different ages were randomly distributed across sequencing lanes to avoid experimental bias. The study analyzed two additional independent replicas of 1 million unique cDNA reads from the same blood draw for two donors, one aged 18 to 30 and one aged 80 or older. Study-wide conclusions, independent of this receptor: Conclusive comparison of naive and antigen-experienced compartments was prevented by the profiling of bulk unsorted PBMCs. The percentage of naive T cells measured by flow cytometry correlated strongly with observed TCR beta diversity. Estimates of total diversity based on one million sequenced T cells were considered lower bounds and underestimates. Donor CMV infection status was unknown, potentially confounding age-related changes in expanded clonotypes. Compared with the aged group, the long-lived group had more naive CD4+ T cells, fewer expanded clones and increased TCR diversity, suggesting age selection. As age increased, observed TCR beta diversity per million T cells dropped in a roughly linear way, and a significant reduction was already evident by age 40.

The method was 5' RACE. Instrument used: Illumina HiSeq 2500. The second PCR ran for about 7 to 11 cycles and used a J-beta primer mix along with a sample-barcoded 5' primer. A template-switch 5' adaptor carrying 12 random nucleotides introduced a unique molecular identifier onto each TCR beta cDNA molecule. Each sample yielded at least 2.5 million CDR3-containing paired-end reads. The Mint cDNA synthesis kit, primed by a TRBC-specific oligonucleotide, was used to synthesize first-strand cDNA from all RNA. After uracil-DNA glycosylase treatment, a first 18-cycle PCR used universal primers M1SS and BC2_uni_R on all cDNA. The paper's data handling went like this. For normalization, 1 million high-quality reads, each with a distinct molecular identifier, were randomly selected from each sample. Instead of being binned into consensus sequences, reads with shared molecular identifiers were discarded. MiTCR, run with a Q25 quality threshold and the strictest error-elimination algorithm, handled CDR3 identification, clonotype clustering and error correction. A nonparametric unseen species model using Euler transformation provided a lower-bound estimate of total TCR beta diversity. The public reads were reprocessed in TCRdb via fastp at Q25 and MiXCR, keeping in-frame beta chains. Each entry is one CDR3 protein sequence, shown with its most common DNA and genes. These V and J calls derive from TCRdb rather than the authors' analysis. This sample lists about 720,000 distinct CDR3 sequences; around a fifth were detected once. 22% of the sample rests with the top ten.

Donors were 39 systemically healthy Caucasian individuals from Russia aged 6 to 90 years. Each donor gave about 10 milliliters of peripheral blood, drawn into EDTA-treated Vacutainer tubes. PBMCs were isolated by Ficoll-Paque density-gradient centrifugation, with at least 7 million obtained per sample. Total RNA was extracted from PBMCs with Trizol reagent, with at least 6 micrograms obtained per sample. The percentages of naive CD45RAhigh/CD27high T cells were determined by flow cytometry on a PBMC aliquot from every donor. In its sample, this clonotype was seen a few times. Which antigen it targets is not known. No base quality values were provided; no much bigger clone lies one nucleotide off. Sequencing was done on a sample of blood. This TCR was recovered from a man aged 70 or older in good health.

The CDR3 region reads CASSVYGGSADTQYF. The nucleotide sequence is TGTGCCAGCAGCGTATACGGGGGATCCGCAGATACGCAGTATTTT. The rearrangement combines TRBV9 with TRBJ2-3, and the D gene may be TRBD2, 6 bases matching. Sequences SGDLS (CDR1) and YYNGEE (CDR2) are obtained from the germline V gene. Between the V and J ends, shortened by 1 base and 4 bases respectively, the junction contains 13 bases. The CDR3 spans 15 residues, from the cysteine through the phenylalanine. The only DNA kept is the CDR3, 45 bases in frame from the first base.